This T cell receptor beta chain was obtained from a study of regulatory T cells in long-lasting Graves disease. This CDR3 comprises 15 residues. Trimming took 10 bases from V and 3 from J; bases not matched to a gene: 11. Germline V lookup: CDR1 MDHEN, CDR2 SYDVKM. This sample's time point: newly diagnosed GD, antithyroid drugs for less than 3 months. Making the TCR library involved RNA that had been extracted from PBMCs. Arm-PCR of CDR3 regions and iRepertoire HTBI primers were used to build TCR beta libraries. TCRdb fed the multiplex PCR reads into MiXCR, producing one record per CDR3 protein. The profile shows about 530,000 distinct CDR3 sequences, about 16% of them singletons. These records were also assigned to another study, of T cells in Graves' hyperthyroidism and ophthalmopathy.

The chain uses TRBV28 and TRBJ1-1; 10 nucleotides agree with TRBD1. This receptor was taken from a woman aged 40-60 years with Graves disease. This material consisted of peripheral blood mononuclear cells (PBMCs), taken at new diagnosis, from a patient treated with antithyroid drugs. This CDR3 reads CATSGTGDLDTEAFF. The CDR3 nucleotides read TGTGCCACCTCCGGGACAGGGGACTTGGACACTGAAGCTTTCTTT.